This T cell receptor beta chain was observed in a study of early T cells in non-severe SARS-CoV-2 infection. Study background: The input, bulk RNA from unsorted whole blood, was sequenced, and chains were unpaired.

Unique molecular identifiers tagged individual cDNA molecules. Using its own MiXCR run on the 5' RACE reads, TCRdb lists one record per CDR3 protein. Here the sample spans about 110,000 distinct CDR3 sequences, about 12% being singletons. This CDR3 contains 15 residues. Trimming cost V 0 bases and J 9 bases, with 15 bases left between them. CDR1 MNHNS and CDR2 SASEGT come from the germline V gene. Study-wide points: The study's VDJdb matching favored anti-spike CD8 responses and missed private and CD4 specificities.

This clonotype was counted many times. Its specificity is not known. This TCR was recovered from an adult who was a healthcare worker with PCR-confirmed SARS-CoV-2 infection or an uninfected control (not recorded which). The chain links TRBV6-1 to TRBJ1-5, with no clear D. The material sequenced was whole blood. The chain's CDR3 is CASSEAPGSYRPQHF. The CDR3 DNA reads TGTGCCAGCAGTGAAGCGCCAGGTTCGTATCGGCCCCAGCATTTT.